Presented here are 16 T cell receptor beta chains from one specimen sequenced in a study of blood T cell repertoires in COVID-19. The assay was immunoSEQ multiplex PCR, and TCRdb's table has in-frame clones only and misses some. The table records 150,000 or so clones, roughly 80% of them present only once. Sequencing used peripheral blood. The receptors shown here come from a woman aged 55-70 years with acute or convalescent COVID-19.

The V and J genes are TRBV19 and TRBJ2-1; 7 positions match TRBD2. This CDR3 has 14 residues. The ends lost 8 bases at V and 1 base at J; junction bases unmatched: 5. The germline CDR1 and CDR2 sequences are LNHDA and SQIVND (reference sequence). CDR3: CASDRGDSYNEQFF. The CDR3 nucleotides are TGTGCCAGTGACCGGGGGGATTCCTACAATGAGCAGTTCTTC.

This clone was recorded a few times. This chain links TRBV2 with TRBJ1-5; 8 positions agree with TRBD1. CDR1 and CDR2 (germline): SNHLY, FYNNEI. The J segment lost 7 bases and the V segment lost 1 base, leaving 6 bases of the junction unmatched. The CDR3 has 15 residues. The CDR3 DNA follows: TGTGCCAGCAGTGAAGAGGCGACAGGGGTCCAGCCCCAGCATTTT. This encodes CASSEEATGVQPQHF. The full variable domain, rest sourced from reference TRBV2 and TRBJ1-5, is EPEVTQTPSHQVTQMGQEVILRCVPISNHLYFYWYRQILGQKVEFLVSFYNNEISEKSEIFDDQFSVERPDGSNFTLKIRSTKLEDSAMYFCASSEEATGVQPQHFGDGTRLSIL.

The V and J genes are TRBV5-6 and TRBJ1-2; D is perhaps TRBD1 (5 bases). Germline loops: CDR1 SGHDT, CDR2 YYEEEE. Trimming took off 3 bases at V and 8 bases at J, with 11 bases between the two ends. The CDR3 loop spans 12 amino acids. The CDR3 DNA sequence: TGTGCCAGCAGCTGGGGTCAGGGAGGCTACACCTTC. Translating it yields CASSWGQGGYTF.

V gene TRBV11-2 combines with J gene TRBJ1-2, with D perhaps TRBD1 (5 bases). This CDR3 has 13 amino acids. Germline lookup yields CDR1 SGHAT and CDR2 FQNNGV. V was pared by 4 bases and J by 8 bases, with 14 bases between. In DNA form, the CDR3 reads TGTGCCAGCAGCTCCGACCTCGGGGGGGGCTACACCTTC. Translation gives CASSSDLGGGYTF.

The chain employs TRBV2 and TRBJ1-2; D is possibly TRBD1 (5 bases). Trimming removed 4 bases from V and 3 bases from J, with 12 bases in between. The CDR3 spans 14 residues. Germline CDR1 SNHLY, CDR2 FYNNEI. The CDR3 nucleotides are TGTGCCAGCAGTGCCCCGGGGGAGTACTATGGCTACACCTTC. This translates into CASSAPGEYYGYTF.

The chain's CDR3 is CASSRQGAQGETQYF. CDR3 sequence (DNA): TGTGCCAGCAGTCGACAGGGGGCCCAAGGAGAGACCCAGTACTTC. The chain carries TRBV6-2 or TRBV6-3 and TRBJ2-5, with TRBD1 identical over 10 bases. The CDR3 extends over 15 amino acids. The germline V gene encodes CDR1 MNHEY and CDR2 SVGEGT. With V trimmed by 5 bases and J by 4 bases, 7 bases remained unmatched.

This chain connects TRBV29-1 to TRBJ2-3; D might be TRBD2 (6 bases). Trimming stripped 3 bases from V and 2 bases from J, with 15 bases between. Germline CDR1 and CDR2: SQVTM and ANQGSEA. CDR3 length equals 15 residues. This CDR3 reads CSVEVGGGFTDTQYF. The CDR3 DNA sequence: TGCAGCGTTGAGGTGGGGGGTGGCTTCACAGATACGCAGTATTTT.

The rearrangement uses TRBV30 and TRBJ1-1; D is ambiguous. This CDR3 has 14 amino acids. Germline CDR1 GTSNPN, CDR2 SVGIG (reference sequence). V shed 0 bases and J shed 4 bases, with 12 bases lying between them. This chain's CDR3 is CAWSVRSTGTEAFF. In DNA form, the CDR3 reads TGTGCCTGGAGTGTACGCAGTACGGGCACTGAAGCTTTCTTT.

J is TRBJ2-2 and V is TRBV27, with a weak D call TRBD2 (5 bases). This CDR3 spans 16 amino acids. Germline CDR1 reads MNHEY; CDR2 reads SMNVEV (reference sequence). V was clipped by 5 bases and J by 5 bases, with 18 bases between them. The CDR3: CASSPKGQRETGELFF. The CDR3 DNA reads as TGTGCCAGCAGTCCTAAAGGCCAAAGGGAGACCGGGGAGCTGTTTTTT.

The genes are TRBV30 and TRBJ2-3, with D possibly being TRBD2 (5 bases). The CDR3 is 16 amino acids. V was pared by 0 bases and J by 4 bases, with 17 bases between. Germline-derived CDR1 and CDR2 are GTSNPN and SVGIG (reference sequence). CDR3 sequence: CAWSVLASSLSDTQYF. CDR3 in DNA: TGTGCCTGGAGTGTACTGGCTAGCTCGTTATCAGATACGCAGTATTTT.

The chain combines TRBV7-9 with TRBJ2-3; 11 bases match TRBD2. The germline V gene encodes CDR1 SEHNR and CDR2 FQNEAQ (reference sequence). With 5 bases clipped from V and 1 base from J, the junction kept 5 bases outside the gene matches. There are 16 residues in the CDR3. The CDR3 here is CASSGGLAERTDTQYF. The CDR3 DNA is TGTGCCAGCAGCGGGGGACTAGCGGAACGCACAGATACGCAGTATTTT.

The chain has TRBV30 and TRBJ1-6, with D possibly matching TRBD1 (6 bases). There are 13 residues in the CDR3. The germline V gene has CDR1 GTSNPN and CDR2 SVGIG (reference sequence). V was shortened by 4 bases and J by 7 bases, with 11 bases between the two germline ends. Written as DNA, the CDR3 is TGTGCCTGGACAGGGGCCCACAATTCACCCCTCCACTTT. It codes for CAWTGAHNSPLHF.

A single count supports this clone. The rearrangement links TRBV6-1 to TRBJ1-5; 12 bases are shared with TRBD1. The CDR3 extends over 18 amino acids. The V and J ends lost 3 bases and 7 bases, in that order; junction bases with no gene match: 13. The germline CDR1 and CDR2 sequences are MNHNS and SASEGT. This chain's CDR3 is CASSEGGQGALTGQPQHF. The CDR3 DNA sequence: TGTGCCAGCAGTGAGGGGGGACAGGGGGCGCTAACGGGACAGCCCCAGCATTTT.

This clone appeared a single time. The chain recombines TRBV27 with TRBJ2-5; 11 bases fit TRBD2. This CDR3 contains 16 residues. Germline trimming cut 3 bases from V and 1 base from J; bases unmatched to any gene: 4. Germline assignment: CDR1 MNHEY and CDR2 SMNVEV (reference sequence). As DNA, the CDR3 is TGTGCCAGCAGTTTTGGGCTAGCGGGGGGCCAAGAGACCCAGTACTTC. Its protein is CASSFGLAGGQETQYF.

The chain carries TRBV5-4 and TRBJ1-3; TRBD1 matches at 9 bases. In germline, CDR1 is SGHNT, CDR2 YYREEE (reference sequence). The CDR3 length is 14 residues. V trimming: 4 bases; J trimming: 7 bases; junction bases outside the gene matches: 6. The CDR3 loop reads CASSLQGARNTIYF. CDR3 in DNA: TGTGCCAGCAGCCTACAGGGGGCAAGGAACACCATATATTTT.

This clone was seen a few times. The genes are TRBV2 and TRBJ1-2, with a possible D match to TRBD1 (6 bases). This CDR3 region has 15 residues. The ends were cut back, 7 bases at V and 7 bases at J, with 22 bases in the middle. The V gene's germline CDR1 is SNHLY and CDR2 FYNNEI. In nucleotides, the CDR3 is TGTGCCAGCACCCAAGGGCCCCCAGGGGTCCCTGGCTACACCTTC. This encodes CASTQGPPGVPGYTF.